Reported below is one T cell receptor beta chain. The assay was immunoSEQ multiplex PCR, and TCRdb's table has in-frame clones only and misses some. The profile shows some 52,000 clones, over 70% of them singletons. Germline V CDR1 and CDR2: SGHTA, FQGTGA. There are 14 residues in the CDR3. Trimming shortened V by 3 bases and J by 1 base, and 8 bases separated the two germline ends. The data stem from a study of PD-L1 blockade in urothelial cancer. Overall study context: Atezolizumab 1,200 mg was given intravenously every 3 weeks, starting 2014.

Patient disease was locally advanced or metastatic urothelial carcinoma. This sequence joins TRBV7-3 and TRBJ2-3; D gene unclear. Sequencing used PBMCs, obtained around atezolizumab (anti-PD-L1) treatment. This sequence was found in a man in his forties or fifties with urothelial cancer. Here the CDR3 reads CASSLALRTDTQYF. CDR3 DNA: TGTGCCAGCAGCTTGGCCCTGCGCACAGATACGCAGTATTTT.